Detailed here is one T cell receptor beta chain. As yet, its antigen is unknown. Indicated time point: blood 2 weeks post-SBRT. Documented treatment: 15 Gy SBRT to primary tumor, nephrectomy 4 weeks later. The patient's renal cell carcinoma had clear cell pathology. This specimen comes from a study of radiation and T cells in renal cell carcinoma. CDR1 is SEHNR and CDR2 is FQNEAQ in the germline V gene (reference sequence). Trimming cost V 4 bases and J 2 bases; bases outside gene matches: 2. This CDR3 spans 15 amino acids. Study-wide points: From baseline, blood top tumor clonotypes peaked at 2 weeks post-radiation.

The protocol was immunoSEQ multiplex PCR, while the TCRdb copy is restricted to in-frame clones and leaves out a portion. Of 120,000 or so clones listed, about 81% are singletons. This chain joins TRBV7-9 and TRBJ2-3, with 11 bases fitting TRBD2. The sample consisted of blood, taken from a patient whose treatment included radiotherapy and nephrectomy. The origin of this receptor is a man over 45 with renal cell carcinoma. The CDR3 region is CASSSSGRYTDTQYF. The CDR3 region has the DNA TGTGCCAGCAGCTCTAGCGGGAGGTACACAGATACGCAGTATTTT.